This T cell receptor (beta chain) was observed in a study of beta chain features in type 1 diabetes. The study's findings and limits: Moderate yet significant TCRB CDR3 shortening was seen in Type 1 diabetes patients in all four CD4+ subsets.

Of the isolated RNA, all was reverse transcribed, and so the sequenced material was expressed TCRB transcripts. Only in-frame clones appear in the TCRdb table, and some are missing; sequencing was by immunoSEQ multiplex PCR. The sample records 45,000 to 60,000 clones, just under 45% being singletons. Germline assignment: CDR1 SGHTA and CDR2 FQGTGA. The CDR3 covers 15 residues. The trim removed 4 bases at V and 4 bases at J, leaving 4 bases unmatched. Turning to this clone: Its target is not known.

The TCR originated in a man aged 25-45 years with type 1 diabetes. V and J are TRBV7-3 and TRBJ2-1; TRBD2 aligns across 10 bases. The sample comprised stem cell memory CD4+ T cells from blood. CDR3 residues: CASSSTSGEYNEQFF. DNA of the CDR3: TGTGCCAGCAGCTCCACTAGCGGGGAGTACAATGAGCAGTTCTTC.